This T cell receptor beta chain was recovered during a study of shared clonotypes between healthy human individuals (dated by TCRdb to about 2020). About the full investigation: The cohort comprised a couple of women and a few men aged 18 to 49 years. Different laboratories and diverse techniques were used to prepare libraries and sequence TCR repertoires, to increase sequencing depth and limit assay-specific biases. The study deeply sequenced blood TCR repertoires of several healthy adults to estimate repertoire size and the extent of clonotype sharing between individuals. Leukapheresis yielded between about 0.85 and 9.5 billion PBMCs per donor. Per donor, three plates each were used for CD4 naive and CD4 memory, two for CD8 naive, and one for CD8 memory.

CD8 naive samples were obtained by positive selection for CCR7 among CD45RO-negative cells, yielding a CD45RA+CCR7+ population from which TemRA cells were excluded. The donors were healthy, HIV-negative adults who had no recently reported acute infections or vaccinations. All donors were Caucasian adults living in Nashville, Tennessee, USA. After blood collection by leukapheresis, PBMCs were isolated using Ficoll-Histopaque density gradient centrifugation and then cryopreserved in the vapor phase of liquid nitrogen. Analytical flow cytometry was used to check the purity and quantity of each magnetically sorted T cell population. Genomic DNA was isolated from every sorted fraction and measured by UV absorbance on a Nanodrop 2000c. Results the study describes overall, beyond this receptor: Compared with non-shared clonotypes, clonotypes shared by all four sorted-subset donors had higher generation probabilities. The small number of donors limited the genetic and exposure-history diversity represented. Based on pairwise subsampling, the degree of clonotype sharing among donors was expected to be affected by sequencing depth. Sampling was restricted to blood, and TCR repertoires in tissue are likely to differ from TCR repertoires in blood. About 5% of naive CD4, around 3.5% of naive CD8, around 2.3% of memory CD4, and 0.4% of memory CD8 clonotypes were shared across several donors. Larger estimated clonotype richness was generally found for naive subsets than for memory subsets. Rarefaction of sorted-subset datasets indicated incomplete sequencing despite the large sequencing depth.

In the case of this clone: Its cognate antigen has yet to be identified. Base-call qualities are not available, and no considerably larger clone is one nucleotide away.

Using the deep immunoSEQ assay, TCR CDR3 regions were amplified from genomic DNA by multiplex PCR. For each cell subset, the extracted genomic DNA was distributed evenly across all wells of several immunoSEQ 96-well plates, and each plate served as one replicate. For sorted subsets, approximately 200 ng of genomic DNA, equivalent to about 30,000 T cell genomes, went into each replicate PCR. The purified libraries were quantified using a Qubit 3.0 fluorometer, sized with a Bioanalyzer 2100, and then quantified again using the KAPA Library Quantification kit. Each immunoSEQ 96-well plate was sequenced on its own single-read 150-cycle Illumina NextSeq 550 flow cell. The paper's data handling went like this. Because the immunoSEQ output held only junctional sequences and lacked quality scores, the filtering could not match the filtering applied to full-length reads. Sequences were annotated with PyIR, a Python wrapper for IgBLAST v1.9, using IMGT germline references to assign V/J genes and CDR3. Reads with weak V/J assignments (E-value above 1e-6), missing CDR3, stop codons, out-of-frame junctions, or ambiguous translated residues were removed. A V3J clonotype was defined by an identical inferred V gene, J gene, and CDR3 amino acid sequence. Percentage overlap between repertoires was calculated by dividing the number of shared unique clonotypes by the size of the smaller repertoire. RTK rarefaction, the Chao1 estimator, and Recon v2.1 estimates of unobserved clonotypes were used to assess repertoire richness. Generation probabilities were computed with OLGA for all TCRbeta clonotypes obtained by the gDNA method from a handful of donors. In its TCRdb copy, this immuneACCESS table keeps in-frame sequences only and misses some clones. Where compared with another copy, unresolved V genes explain less than half of these, and the others have no known cause. V and J calls and clone size are those listed in that table; D and trimming were worked out from the DNA. A total of 2 million or so clones appear in this sample, 85% to 95% of them only once. Jointly, the top ten make up 0.9% to 1.4% of the sample.

The source of this sequence is a man aged 18 to 30 in good health. Sequencing input: naive CD8+ T cells sorted from blood. The cell subset or site label corresponds to: CD45RA+CCR7+.

At the DNA level, the sequence is TGTGCCAGCAGCCCAGCCAGAGGACGGTCGAGCTCCTACGAGCAGTACTTC. It translates to CASSPARGRSSSYEQYF. The sequence links TRBV7-9 to TRBJ2-7; no D gene is confidently identified. The junction shows trimming of 5 bases on V and 0 bases on J, plus 20 bases between the germline ends. Spanning cysteine to phenylalanine, the CDR3 consists of 17 amino acids. This entry keeps only the CDR3 DNA: 51 bases, framed from base 1. CDR1 and CDR2 are drawn from the germline V gene (reference sequence): SEHNR, FQNEAQ.